One and the same sample provided the 26 T cell receptor beta chains below, sequenced in a study of blood T cell repertoires in COVID-19. The data were produced by immunoSEQ multiplex PCR, yet TCRdb's version contains in-frame clones alone and is incomplete. The data contain about 34,000 clones, roughly 88% of them singletons. Sequencing was done on a sample of peripheral blood. Receptors were obtained from a man in his 60s with active COVID-19.

The chain couples TRBV27 to TRBJ2-1, with 10 bases lining up with TRBD2. Germline CDR1 MNHEY, CDR2 SMNVEV (reference sequence). The CDR3 totals 14 residues. The trim removed 6 bases at V and 8 bases at J, leaving 7 bases unmatched. CDR3 DNA: TGTGCCAGCAGGCTAGCGGGAGCCCCACATGAGCAGTTCTTC. This translates into CASRLAGAPHEQFF.

The chain combines TRBV28 with TRBJ1-1; D uncertain. Germline CDR1 reads MDHEN; CDR2 reads SYDVKM. V shed 8 bases and J shed 1 base, with 14 bases lying between them. This CDR3 has 14 residues. CDR3 sequence reads: CASFLSIGNTEAFF. Here the CDR3 DNA reads TGTGCCAGCTTCTTGAGTATTGGGAACACTGAAGCTTTCTTT. Full variable domain (missing parts from reference TRBV28 and TRBJ1-1): DVKVTQSSRYLVKRTGEKVFLECVQDMDHENMFWYRQDPGLGLRLIYFSYDVKMKEKGDIPEGYSVSREKKERFSLILESASTNQTSMYLCASFLSIGNTEAFFGQGTRLTVV.

V and J are TRBV27 and TRBJ1-5, with unresolved D. CDR1 is MNHEY, CDR2 SMNVEV, per germline (reference sequence). The CDR3 has 16 amino acids. Between the trimmed V and J ends, which lost 5 bases and 0 bases, there was a span of 14 bases. The CDR3 is CASSPGLLSSNQPQHF. The CDR3 nucleotides read TGTGCCAGCAGTCCAGGCCTCCTCTCTAGCAATCAGCCCCAGCATTTT.

The chain links TRBV11-3 to TRBJ2-5; 12 bases match TRBD2. The CDR3 extends over 18 amino acids. Germline CDR1 SGHNT, CDR2 YENEEA. V was clipped by 2 bases and J by 5 bases; unmatched bases: 12. CDR3 region: CASSLRTSGNPGRETQYF. The DNA for the CDR3 is TGTGCCAGCAGCTTACGGACTAGCGGGAATCCTGGACGGGAGACCCAGTACTTC.

The J gene is TRBJ2-3, the V gene TRBV7-3; weak D call: TRBD2 (6 bases). The CDR3 runs to 14 residues. The germline V and J ends were trimmed by 1 base and 6 bases, with 11 bases remaining between them. CDR1 and CDR2 from the germline V gene are SGHTA and FQGTGA. DNA for the CDR3: TGTGCCAGCAGCTTAAGAGGAGGGACCGATACGCAGTATTTT. It encodes CASSLRGGTDTQYF.

V is TRBV4-2 and J is TRBJ2-7; 9 nucleotides line up with TRBD2. This CDR3 has 17 residues. The V gene end was trimmed by 0 bases and the J gene end by 1 base; junction bases not matched to a gene: 7. Germline CDR1 LGHNA, CDR2 YNFKEQ. CDR3 sequence: CASSQENPAGGSYEQYF. CDR3 bases: TGTGCCAGCAGCCAAGAAAATCCAGCGGGAGGATCCTACGAGCAGTACTTC.

The genes are TRBV5-4 and TRBJ2-7, with D possibly being TRBD2 (5 bases). The CDR3 is 13 amino acids. V gave up 5 bases and J gave up 0 bases, with 9 bases separating them. The germline CDR1 and CDR2 sequences are SGHNT and YYREEE (reference sequence). CDR3 sequence reads: CASSPGDSYEQYF. The CDR3 region has the DNA TGTGCCAGCAGTCCCGGGGACTCCTACGAGCAGTACTTC.

This chain links TRBV4-1 with TRBJ1-2; a weak D match, TRBD1 (5 bases). Germline V gene data show CDR1 as MGHRA and CDR2 as YSYEKL. This CDR3 is 17 amino acids long. V dropped 3 bases and J dropped 4 bases, with 21 bases sitting between them. The CDR3, as DNA: TGCGCCAGCAGCCATCCGGGACTCACAGCCGGAGGCTATGGCTACACCTTC. Protein sequence: CASSHPGLTAGGYGYTF.

The chain is built from TRBV12-3 or TRBV12-4 and TRBJ1-2, with a weak D call TRBD1 (5 bases). The CDR3 covers 11 residues. V was pared by 8 bases and J by 9 bases, with 13 bases between. CDR3 sequence: CASSVGLSYTF. The CDR3 DNA reads TGTGCCAGCTCCGTGGGGCTTAGCTACACCTTC.

V is TRBV5-5 and J is TRBJ2-7; 7 bases align to TRBD2. With V trimmed by 3 bases and J by 3 bases, 9 bases remained unmatched. Per the germline V gene, CDR1 is SGHKS and CDR2 is YYEKEE (reference sequence). There are 15 residues in the CDR3. The CDR3 nucleotides read TGTGCCAGCAGCTCCCGGACGGGAGGCGGCTACGAGCAGTACTTC. Encoded protein: CASSSRTGGGYEQYF. Drawing the rest from reference TRBV5-5 and TRBJ2-7, the complete variable domain is DAGVTQSPTHLIKTRGQQVTLRCSPISGHKSVSWYQQVLGQGPQFIFQYYEKEERGRGNFPDRFSARQFPNYSSELNVNALLLGDSALYLCASSSRTGGGYEQYFGPGTRLTVT.

This clone has just one count. This chain connects TRBV6-5 to TRBJ1-1; D remains ambiguous. This CDR3 contains 13 residues. Germline V lookup: CDR1 MNHEY, CDR2 SVGAGI. The ends were cut back, 6 bases at V and 1 base at J, with 9 bases in the middle. DNA of the CDR3: TGTGCCAGCAGGGGCCATCAGAACACTGAAGCTTTCTTT. Amino acid sequence: CASRGHQNTEAFF.

This rearrangement joins TRBV15 to TRBJ2-7; D perhaps matches TRBD2 (6 bases). Trimming pared 2 bases from V and 7 bases from J, leaving 18 bases between. The CDR3 is 15 amino acids. The V gene's germline CDR1 is LNHNV and CDR2 YYDKDF (reference sequence). The CDR3 region is CATSRLTGPREEQYF. The CDR3 DNA reads as TGTGCCACCAGCAGATTAACGGGGCCCCGGGAGGAGCAGTACTTC.

The gene calls are TRBV11-3 and TRBJ2-1, with D possibly TRBD1 on 6 matching bases. The CDR3 spans 18 residues. V lost 2 bases and J 0 bases, leaving 17 bases between the germline ends. Germline CDR1 and CDR2: SGHNT and YENEEA. CDR3: CASSLNRWDTSSYNEQFF. In DNA, the CDR3 is TGTGCCAGCAGCTTAAATAGATGGGACACGAGCTCCTACAATGAGCAGTTCTTC.

The CDR3 nucleotides read TGTGCCAGCAGCCAAGATCGTGCAGGCACCGGCACAGATACGCAGTATTTT. It translates to CASSQDRAGTGTDTQYF. The J gene is TRBJ2-3, the V gene TRBV14; D not certain. The CDR3 sequence is 17 residues long. V was pared by 0 bases and J by 1 base, with 14 bases between. Germline V CDR1 and CDR2: SGHDN, FVKESK.

The rearrangement uses TRBV3-1 (or the pseudogene TRBV3-2) and TRBJ2-7; TRBD1 aligns across 9 bases. Germline V gene lookup returns CDR1 LGHDT and CDR2 YNNKEL (reference sequence). J lost 2 bases, V lost 4 bases, and 6 bases had no gene match. This CDR3 comprises 15 residues. DNA of the CDR3: TGTGCCAGCAGCCCAGGGGACAGGGTGACCTACGAGCAGTACTTC. This sequence encodes CASSPGDRVTYEQYF.

The V gene is TRBV5-8, the J gene TRBJ2-1; 12 nucleotides agree with TRBD2. With 5 bases clipped from V and 3 bases from J, the junction kept 9 bases outside the gene matches. There are 17 residues in the CDR3. Germline V gene data show CDR1 as SGHTS and CDR2 as YDEGEE. The CDR3 DNA is TGTGCCAGCAGGCGACTAGCGGGAGCAGGGGGCTACAATGAGCAGTTCTTC. It translates to CASRRLAGAGGYNEQFF.

A few counts support this clone. This rearrangement joins TRBV19 to TRBJ2-3; 11 bases align to TRBD1. The CDR3 length is 15 residues. Unmatched junction bases numbered 9, after V lost 10 bases and J lost 3 bases. From germline, CDR1 is LNHDA and CDR2 SQIVND (reference sequence). The CDR3 region is CATGQDRGRTDTQYF. For the CDR3, the DNA is TGTGCCACTGGCCAGGACAGGGGGCGAACAGATACGCAGTATTTT.

V is TRBV10-1 and J is TRBJ2-2; possibly TRBD2 for D (5 bases). Trimming left V 7 bases short and J 0 bases short, with 21 bases between. CDR3 size: 18 residues. Germline V lookup: CDR1 WNHNN, CDR2 SYGVQD (reference sequence). CDR3 residues: CASTESQLVPPNTGELFF. The DNA for the CDR3 is TGCGCCAGCACCGAGTCCCAACTAGTCCCACCGAACACCGGGGAGCTGTTTTTT.

This clone was seen only once. This chain links TRBV29-1 with TRBJ2-7; TRBD2 matches 11 bases. The CDR3 totals 13 residues. Germline lookup yields CDR1 SQVTM and CDR2 ANQGSEA. With V trimmed by 6 bases and J by 5 bases, 6 bases remained unmatched. The CDR3: CSVVLAGAHEQYF. In DNA form, the CDR3 reads TGCAGCGTGGTACTAGCGGGAGCCCACGAGCAGTACTTC.

V and J are TRBV7-9 and TRBJ2-1; the D gene is possibly TRBD2 (6 bases). Trimming removed 5 bases from V and 4 bases from J, with 12 bases in between. This CDR3 is built from 14 residues. Per the germline V gene, CDR1 is SEHNR and CDR2 is FQNEAQ (reference sequence). CDR3 loop: CASSARDSYNEQFF. The CDR3 DNA sequence: TGTGCCAGCAGCGCACGGGACTCATACAATGAGCAGTTCTTC.

The chain employs TRBV3-1 (or the pseudogene TRBV3-2) and TRBJ2-7, with a weak D call TRBD2 (6 bases). Trimming took off 4 bases at V and 7 bases at J, with 17 bases between the two ends. Germline V gives CDR1 LGHDT, CDR2 YNNKEL (reference sequence). The CDR3 has 14 amino acids. Written as DNA, the CDR3 is TGTGCCAGCAGCCTTTTTGCGGGACCAGGGGAGCAGTACTTC. The encoded protein is CASSLFAGPGEQYF.

The chain has TRBV28 and TRBJ2-7; D gene ambiguous. V shed 8 bases and J shed 3 bases, with 17 bases lying between them. The CDR3 has 14 residues. Looked up from germline, CDR1 is MDHEN and CDR2 is SYDVKM. CDR3 region: CASAGAVRSYEQYF. CDR3 DNA sequence: TGTGCCAGCGCCGGCGCGGTGAGAAGCTACGAGCAGTACTTC.

The chain couples TRBV29-1 to TRBJ2-1; 10 bases fit TRBD2. This CDR3 is built from 15 residues. In germline, CDR1 is SQVTM, CDR2 ANQGSEA. With V trimmed by 7 bases and J by 9 bases, 15 bases remained unmatched. The DNA for the CDR3 is TGCAGCGGAAGATTAATAGCGGGAGGTGAGGGTGAGCAGTTCTTC. Translated, it gives CSGRLIAGGEGEQFF.

The chain combines TRBV4-1 with TRBJ2-3, with 11 bases matching TRBD2. Germline V lookup: CDR1 MGHRA, CDR2 YSYEKL. The V and J ends lost 4 bases and 0 bases, in that order; junction bases with no gene match: 9. The length of the CDR3 is 18 residues. The CDR3 loop reads CASSPTPRTSGSTDTQYF. CDR3 DNA sequence: TGCGCCAGCAGCCCAACCCCCCGGACTAGCGGGAGCACAGATACGCAGTATTTT.

The chain employs TRBV9 and TRBJ2-1, with 7 positions matching TRBD2. In germline, CDR1 is SGDLS, CDR2 YYNGEE. CDR3 length: 17 amino acids. With 0 bases clipped from V and 0 bases from J, the junction kept 6 bases outside the gene matches. The CDR3 DNA is TGTGCCAGCAGCGTAGATCCGGGACTAAGCTCCTACAATGAGCAGTTCTTC. Translated: CASSVDPGLSSYNEQFF.

This chain connects TRBV7-8 to TRBJ2-7; 10 nucleotides match TRBD1. Germline CDR1 is SGHVS and CDR2 is FQNEAQ. This CDR3 spans 13 amino acids. V gave up 5 bases and J gave up 3 bases; unmatched junction bases: 1. The DNA for the CDR3 is TGTGCCAGCAGCCGGACAGGGGGCTACGAGCAGTACTTC. Translated, it gives CASSRTGGYEQYF.